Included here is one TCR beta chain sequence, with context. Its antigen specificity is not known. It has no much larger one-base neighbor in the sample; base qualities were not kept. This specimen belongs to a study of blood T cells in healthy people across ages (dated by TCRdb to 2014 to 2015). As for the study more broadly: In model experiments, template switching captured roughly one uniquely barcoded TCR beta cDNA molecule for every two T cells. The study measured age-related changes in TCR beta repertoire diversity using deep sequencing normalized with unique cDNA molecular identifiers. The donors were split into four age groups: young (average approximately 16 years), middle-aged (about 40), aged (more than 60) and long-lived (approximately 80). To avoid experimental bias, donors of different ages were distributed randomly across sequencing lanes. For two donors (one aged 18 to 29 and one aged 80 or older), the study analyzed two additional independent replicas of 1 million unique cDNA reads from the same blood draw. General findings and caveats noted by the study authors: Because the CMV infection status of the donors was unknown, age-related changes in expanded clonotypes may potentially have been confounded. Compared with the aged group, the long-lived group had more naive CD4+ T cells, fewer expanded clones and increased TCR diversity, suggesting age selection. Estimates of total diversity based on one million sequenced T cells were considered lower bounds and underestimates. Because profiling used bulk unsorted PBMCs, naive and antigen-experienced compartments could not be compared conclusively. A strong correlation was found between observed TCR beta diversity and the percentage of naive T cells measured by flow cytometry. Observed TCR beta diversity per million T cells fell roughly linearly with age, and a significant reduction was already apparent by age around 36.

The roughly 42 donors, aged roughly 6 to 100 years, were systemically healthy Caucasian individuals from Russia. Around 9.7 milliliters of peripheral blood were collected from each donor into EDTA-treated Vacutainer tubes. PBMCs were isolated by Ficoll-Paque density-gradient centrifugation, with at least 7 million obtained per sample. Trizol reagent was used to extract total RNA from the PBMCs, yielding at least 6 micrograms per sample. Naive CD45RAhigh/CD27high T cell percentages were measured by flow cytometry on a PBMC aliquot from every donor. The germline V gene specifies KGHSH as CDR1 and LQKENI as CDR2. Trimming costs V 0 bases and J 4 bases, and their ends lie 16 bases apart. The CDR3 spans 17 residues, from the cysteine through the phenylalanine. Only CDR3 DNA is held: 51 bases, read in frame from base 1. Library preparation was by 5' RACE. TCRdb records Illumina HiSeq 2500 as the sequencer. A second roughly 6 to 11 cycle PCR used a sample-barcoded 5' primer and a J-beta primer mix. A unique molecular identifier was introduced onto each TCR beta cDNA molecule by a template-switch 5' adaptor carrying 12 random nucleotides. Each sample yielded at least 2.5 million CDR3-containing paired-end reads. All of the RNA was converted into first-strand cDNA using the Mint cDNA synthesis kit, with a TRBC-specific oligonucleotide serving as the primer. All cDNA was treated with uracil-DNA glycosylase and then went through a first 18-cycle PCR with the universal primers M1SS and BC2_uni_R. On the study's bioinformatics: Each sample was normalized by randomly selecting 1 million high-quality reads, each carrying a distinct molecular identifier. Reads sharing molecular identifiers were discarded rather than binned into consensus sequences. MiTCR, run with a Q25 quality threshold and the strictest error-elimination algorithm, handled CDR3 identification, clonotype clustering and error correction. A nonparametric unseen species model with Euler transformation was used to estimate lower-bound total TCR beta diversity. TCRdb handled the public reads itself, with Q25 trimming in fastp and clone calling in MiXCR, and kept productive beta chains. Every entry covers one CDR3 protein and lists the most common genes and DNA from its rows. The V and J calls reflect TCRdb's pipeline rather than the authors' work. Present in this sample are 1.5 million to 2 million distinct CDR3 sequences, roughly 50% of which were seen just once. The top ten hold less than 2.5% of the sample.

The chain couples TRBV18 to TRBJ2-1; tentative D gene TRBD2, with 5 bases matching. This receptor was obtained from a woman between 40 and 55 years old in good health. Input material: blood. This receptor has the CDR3 CASSPPEVIVRYNEQFF. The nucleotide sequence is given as TGTGCCAGCTCACCACCGGAGGTGATAGTAAGGTACAATGAGCAGTTCTTC.